This TCR beta chain was identified during a study of shared clonotypes between healthy human individuals. Trimming took 4 bases from V and 4 from J, leaving 17 bases between them. The CDR3 covers 15 residues. The germline V gene encodes CDR1 SGHRS and CDR2 YFSETQ. There were no recent acute infections or vaccinations among the donors, who were healthy HIV-negative adults. Sequenced by immunoSEQ multiplex PCR; TCRdb stores in-frame clones only, minus some. Seen here are about 1.1 million clones, 78% observed once, and the top ten hold about 0.52%. This clonotype was sampled from a man aged 18 to 35 in good health. Some clones in this sample may be carry-over from other donors' samples. Sequenced: memory CD4+ T cells from PBMCs. The sample's subset: CD45RA-negative fraction. The chain recombines TRBV5-1 with TRBJ2-5; D remains ambiguous. The CDR3 coding sequence is TGCGCCAGCAGCAACACTGCGAACGCCGGAGAGACCCAGTACTTC. It yields the protein CASSNTANAGETQYF.